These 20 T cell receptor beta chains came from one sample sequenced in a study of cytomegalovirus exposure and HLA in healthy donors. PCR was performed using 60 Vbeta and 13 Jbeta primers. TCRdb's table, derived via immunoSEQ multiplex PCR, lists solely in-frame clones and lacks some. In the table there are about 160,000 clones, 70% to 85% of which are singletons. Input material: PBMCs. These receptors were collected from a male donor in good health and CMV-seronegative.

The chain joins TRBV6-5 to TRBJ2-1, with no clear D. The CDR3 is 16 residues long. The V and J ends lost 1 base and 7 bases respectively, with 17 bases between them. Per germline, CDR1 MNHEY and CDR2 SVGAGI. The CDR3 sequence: CASSYWRGGTVNEQFF. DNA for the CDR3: TGTGCCAGCAGTTACTGGCGAGGCGGTACCGTAAATGAGCAGTTCTTC.

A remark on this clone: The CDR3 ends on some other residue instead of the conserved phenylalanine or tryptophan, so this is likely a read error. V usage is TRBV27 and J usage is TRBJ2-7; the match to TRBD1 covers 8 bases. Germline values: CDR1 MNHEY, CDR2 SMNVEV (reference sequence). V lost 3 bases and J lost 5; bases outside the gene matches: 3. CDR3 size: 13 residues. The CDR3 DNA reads TGTGCCAGCAGTTTGGACAGGGTGCACGAGCAGTACCTC. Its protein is CASSLDRVHEQYL.

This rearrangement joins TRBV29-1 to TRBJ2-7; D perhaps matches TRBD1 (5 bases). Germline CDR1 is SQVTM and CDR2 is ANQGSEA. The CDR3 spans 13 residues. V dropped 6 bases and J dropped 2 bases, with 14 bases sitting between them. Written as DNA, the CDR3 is TGCAGCGTGGCTTCGACAGAACCCTACGAGCAGTACTTC. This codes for CSVASTEPYEQYF.

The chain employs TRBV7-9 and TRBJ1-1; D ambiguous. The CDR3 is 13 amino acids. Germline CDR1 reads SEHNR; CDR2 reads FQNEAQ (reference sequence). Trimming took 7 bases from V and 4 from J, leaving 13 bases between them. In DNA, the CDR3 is TGTGCCAGCACCTCTGAATCGAGCACTGAAGCTTTCTTT. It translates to CASTSESSTEAFF.

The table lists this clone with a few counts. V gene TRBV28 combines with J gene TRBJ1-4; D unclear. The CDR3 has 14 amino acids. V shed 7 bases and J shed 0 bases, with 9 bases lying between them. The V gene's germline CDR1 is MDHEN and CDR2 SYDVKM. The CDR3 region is CASTQIATNEKLFF. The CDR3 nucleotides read TGTGCCAGCACCCAGATTGCAACTAATGAAAAACTGTTTTTT.

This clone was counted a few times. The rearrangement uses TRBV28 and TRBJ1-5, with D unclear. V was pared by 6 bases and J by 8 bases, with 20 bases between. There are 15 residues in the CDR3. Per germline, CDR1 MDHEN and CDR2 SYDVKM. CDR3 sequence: CASRGGAYSFEPQHF. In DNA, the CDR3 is TGTGCCAGCAGGGGTGGAGCATATAGTTTTGAGCCCCAGCATTTT.

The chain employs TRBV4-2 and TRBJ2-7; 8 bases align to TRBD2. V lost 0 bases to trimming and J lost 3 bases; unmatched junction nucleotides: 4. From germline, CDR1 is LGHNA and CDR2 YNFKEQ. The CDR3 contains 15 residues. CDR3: CASSQEQAGVYEQYF. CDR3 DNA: TGTGCCAGCAGCCAAGAACAAGCGGGAGTCTACGAGCAGTACTTC.

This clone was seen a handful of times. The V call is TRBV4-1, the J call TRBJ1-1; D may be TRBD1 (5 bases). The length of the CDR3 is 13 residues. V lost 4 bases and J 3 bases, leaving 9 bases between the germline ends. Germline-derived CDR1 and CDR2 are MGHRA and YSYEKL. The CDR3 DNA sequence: TGCGCCAGCAGCCGGGCGGGGGACACTGAAGCTTTCTTT. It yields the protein CASSRAGDTEAFF.

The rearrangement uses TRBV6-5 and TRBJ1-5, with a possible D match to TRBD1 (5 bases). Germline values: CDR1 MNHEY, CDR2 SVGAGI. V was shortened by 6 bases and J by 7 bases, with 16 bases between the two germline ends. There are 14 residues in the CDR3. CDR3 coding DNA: TGTGCCAGCAGGTCAACTGCGGCAGGGCAGCCCCAGCATTTT. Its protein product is CASRSTAAGQPQHF.

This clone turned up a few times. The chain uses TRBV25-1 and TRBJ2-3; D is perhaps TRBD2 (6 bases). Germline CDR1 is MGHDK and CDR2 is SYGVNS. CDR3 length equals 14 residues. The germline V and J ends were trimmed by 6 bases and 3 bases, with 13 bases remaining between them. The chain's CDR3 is CASSGGLRTDTQYF. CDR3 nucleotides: TGTGCCAGCAGCGGAGGGTTGAGGACAGATACGCAGTATTTT.

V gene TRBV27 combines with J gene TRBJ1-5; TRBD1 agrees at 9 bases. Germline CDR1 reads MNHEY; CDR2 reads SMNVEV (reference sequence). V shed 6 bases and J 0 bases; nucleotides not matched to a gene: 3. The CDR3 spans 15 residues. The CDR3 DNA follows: TGTGCCAGCAGACCGACAGGGGGTAGCAATCAGCCCCAGCATTTT. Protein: CASRPTGGSNQPQHF.

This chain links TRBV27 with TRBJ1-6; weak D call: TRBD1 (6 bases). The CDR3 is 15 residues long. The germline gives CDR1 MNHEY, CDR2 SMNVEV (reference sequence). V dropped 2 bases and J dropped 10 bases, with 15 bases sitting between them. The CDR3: CASSLGGANRSPLHF. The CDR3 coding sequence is TGTGCCAGCAGTTTAGGGGGGGCGAACCGATCACCCCTCCACTTT.

The CDR3 DNA sequence: TGTGCCAGCAGCCAAGAGAGAGGGCTTGGTGGCTACACCTTC. Translation: CASSQERGLGGYTF. The chain couples TRBV4-2 to TRBJ1-2, with D uncertain. The V gene lost 0 bases and the J gene lost 7 bases, with 12 bases spanning the gap. There are 14 residues in the CDR3. Germline CDR1 LGHNA, CDR2 YNFKEQ.

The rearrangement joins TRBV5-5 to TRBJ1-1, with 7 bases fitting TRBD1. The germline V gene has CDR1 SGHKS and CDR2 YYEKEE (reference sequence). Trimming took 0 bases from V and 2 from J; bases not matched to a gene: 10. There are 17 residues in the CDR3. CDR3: CASSLEEWTGGNTEAFF. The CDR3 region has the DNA TGTGCCAGCAGCTTGGAAGAATGGACAGGCGGAAACACTGAAGCTTTCTTT.

CDR3: CASSPRVDGELFF. The CDR3 DNA follows: TGTGCCAGCAGCCCACGCGTCGACGGGGAGCTGTTTTTT. The gene calls are TRBV9 and TRBJ2-2; D uncertain. V was clipped by 4 bases and J by 7 bases, with 11 bases between them. Germline V gene sequence: CDR1 SGDLS, CDR2 YYNGEE. CDR3 size: 13 residues.

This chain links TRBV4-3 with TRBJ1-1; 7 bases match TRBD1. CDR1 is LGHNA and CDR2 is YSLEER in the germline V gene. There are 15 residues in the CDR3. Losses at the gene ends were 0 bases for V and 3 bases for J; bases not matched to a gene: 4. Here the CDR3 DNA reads TGCGCCAGCAGCCAAGATGGGCAGGGGGACACTGAAGCTTTCTTT. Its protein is CASSQDGQGDTEAFF.

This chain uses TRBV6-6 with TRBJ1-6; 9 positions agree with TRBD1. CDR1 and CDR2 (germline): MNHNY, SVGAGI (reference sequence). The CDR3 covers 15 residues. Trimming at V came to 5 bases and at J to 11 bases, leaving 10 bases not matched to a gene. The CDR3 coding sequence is TGTGCCAGCAGTCTAAGGACAGGGGAAGTTCCACCCCTCCACTTT. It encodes CASSLRTGEVPPLHF.

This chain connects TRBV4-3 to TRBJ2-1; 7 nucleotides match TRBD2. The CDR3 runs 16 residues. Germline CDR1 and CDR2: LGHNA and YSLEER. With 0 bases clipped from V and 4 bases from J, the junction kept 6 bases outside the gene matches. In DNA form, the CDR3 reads TGCGCCAGCAGCCAAGATGGGACTACAACGTACAATGAGCAGTTCTTC. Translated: CASSQDGTTTYNEQFF.

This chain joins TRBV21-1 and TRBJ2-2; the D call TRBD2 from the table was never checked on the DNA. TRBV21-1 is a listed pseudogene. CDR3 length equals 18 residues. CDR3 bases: TGTGCCAGCAGCAGGGGACTAGCGGGGATGCCGAACACCGGGGAGCTGTTTTTT. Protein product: CASSRGLAGMPNTGELFF.

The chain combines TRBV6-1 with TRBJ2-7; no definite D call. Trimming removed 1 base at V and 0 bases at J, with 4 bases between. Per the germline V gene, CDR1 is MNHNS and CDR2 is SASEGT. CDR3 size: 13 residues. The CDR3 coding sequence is TGTGCCAGCAGTGAAGTAGTCTCCTACGAGCAGTACTTC. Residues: CASSEVVSYEQYF.